This T cell receptor (beta chain) comes out of a study of CD8+ T cells in alopecia areata (dated 2018 in TCRdb). Context from the whole study: The treated patients took part in an open-label pilot trial in which moderate-to-severe alopecia areata was treated with oral tofacitinib at 5 to 10 mg twice daily. Tofacitinib was administered for 6 to 18 months, and 6 months of follow-up off drug were then conducted to assess delayed response and recurrence. In treated patients, disease severity was measured using the SALT score, which gives the percentage of scalp surface area affected. The study used high-throughput TCRbeta sequencing to examine T cell clonal expansion in alopecia areata, in both the C3H/HeJ mouse model and human patients. On the human side, TCRbeta sequencing was run on scalp tissue and on sorted CD4+ and CD8+ peripheral blood T cells from healthy controls and from alopecia areata patients with either patchy or totalis/universalis disease. Tofacitinib-treated patients had biopsies at baseline and at 4 and 24 weeks of treatment, with a later scalp biopsy in several patients. Scalp clonality was compared across normal scalp (n=4), patchy alopecia areata scalp (n=8), and alopecia totalis/universalis scalp (n=8). RNA was extracted with the PAXgene miRNA kit for fixed scalp, the miRNeasy kit for PBMCs, and the RNeasy kit for mouse skin. immunoSEQ multiplex PCR using 35 Vbeta forward primers and 13 Jbeta reverse primers was used to amplify TCRbeta CDR3 regions.

CDR1 MGHRA and CDR2 YSYEKL are derived from the germline V gene. Measured from the cysteine to the phenylalanine, the CDR3 is 15 residues long. Only the CDR3 DNA stays, 45 bases, in frame from base 1. The germline ends are 12 bases apart after V is trimmed by 2 bases and J by 1 base. Interpreted using the paper, the time point label stands for: 20 to 30 weeks on oral tofacitinib. In the paper's terms, the treatment or condition label means: oral pan-JAK inhibitor, 5-10 mg twice daily. Peripheral blood and lesional scalp punch biopsies were obtained from patients with alopecia areata. PBMCs were separated by density centrifugation and stained for CD3, CD4 and CD8, after which CD4+ and CD8+ T cells were sorted on a FACSAria. In the case of this clone: Its antigen target is currently unknown. No qualities accompany the bases; no much larger clone lies one base away.

The research as a whole found: Tofacitinib significantly decreased scalp clonality and the number of expanded CD8+ clones among the top 100 scalp clones. Higher clonality and more expanded CD8+ clones were observed in lesional scalp than in normal scalp, particularly in alopecia totalis/universalis, a finding suggestive of antigenic drive. Unlike mouse skin, where gammadelta T cells dominate, normal human skin contains resident alphabeta T cells that get sequenced too, which complicates analysis of the scalp TCR repertoire. Shared TCR sequences between patients were less evident than in mice, which may be partly attributable to HLA diversity in the patient population. Because the treated cohort was small and included a single nonresponder, larger studies are needed to assess links between baseline CD8+ expansion and response. During tofacitinib treatment, many expanded lesional clones stuck around in both scalp and blood, and this persistence may partly explain why relapse happens after treatment is stopped.

Library prep was done by the immunoSEQ multiplex PCR assay. For TCR sequencing, RNA was extracted from every sample and reverse transcribed into cDNA to serve as template. SuperScript III was used for first-strand cDNA synthesis, primed with a 2:1 mix of oligo-dT and random hexamers. Amplification bias was assessed with a synthetic immune receptor repertoire, and residual bias was removed computationally. Per the source publication's procedure: After raw reads were preprocessed to remove errors, the CDR3 was defined following IMGT conventions as running from the conserved cysteine to phenylalanine. To get clonality, Shannon entropy was normalized by log2 of the number of productive unique TCRs and the result was subtracted from 1. Scalp TCRbeta sequences were cross-referenced with sorted blood CD4 and CD8 repertoires so that the CD4 or CD8 identity of scalp clones could be inferred. Imported from immuneACCESS, the table was reduced by TCRdb to in-frame sequences with V and J called. These copies leave out some clones; in studies compared against another copy, an unresolved V gene accounts for under half, and the cause of the remainder is not known. V and J calls and clone size come straight from that table; D and trimming were deduced from the DNA. The table for this sample lists some 95,000 clones; roughly 40% of them were counted only once. The ten largest clones represent roughly 18% of the sample.

This receptor chain uses TRBV4-1 and TRBJ2-7; the D region may be TRBD1 or TRBD2, each matching 5 bases equally. The clonotype comes from a human donor with alopecia areata. The sequenced sample was CD8+ T cells sorted from blood, obtained at week 24, from a patient treated with tofacitinib. The sequenced DNA is TGCGCCAGCAGCCAAAGAGGGGACGGTTCCTACGAGCAGTACTTC. Translation gives CASSQRGDGSYEQYF.